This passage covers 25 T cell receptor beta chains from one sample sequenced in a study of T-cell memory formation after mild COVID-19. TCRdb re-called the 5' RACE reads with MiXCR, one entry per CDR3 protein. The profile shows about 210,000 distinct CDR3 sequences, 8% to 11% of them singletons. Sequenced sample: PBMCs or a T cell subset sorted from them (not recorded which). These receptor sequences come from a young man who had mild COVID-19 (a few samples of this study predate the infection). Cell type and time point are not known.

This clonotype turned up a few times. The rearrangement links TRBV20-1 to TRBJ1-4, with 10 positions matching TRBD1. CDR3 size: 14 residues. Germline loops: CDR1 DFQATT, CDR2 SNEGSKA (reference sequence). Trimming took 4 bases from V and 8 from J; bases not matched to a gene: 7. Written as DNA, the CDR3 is TGCAGTGCTATTGGTCGACAGGGGGCCGAAAAACTGTTTTTT. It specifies CSAIGRQGAEKLFF.

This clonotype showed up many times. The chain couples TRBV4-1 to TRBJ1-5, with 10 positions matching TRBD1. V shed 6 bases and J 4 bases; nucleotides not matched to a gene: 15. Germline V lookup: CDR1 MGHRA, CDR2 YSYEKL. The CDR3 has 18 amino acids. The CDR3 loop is CASSPPLGDRGGNQPQHF. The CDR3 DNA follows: TGCGCCAGCAGTCCGCCCCTCGGGGACAGGGGAGGAAATCAGCCCCAGCATTTT.

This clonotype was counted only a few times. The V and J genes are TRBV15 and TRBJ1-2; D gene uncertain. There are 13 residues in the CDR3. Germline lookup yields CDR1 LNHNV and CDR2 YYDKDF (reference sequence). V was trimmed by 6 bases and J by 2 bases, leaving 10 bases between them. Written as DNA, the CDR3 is TGTGCCACCAGTATGCGAGAGAACTATGGCTACACCTTC. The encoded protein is CATSMRENYGYTF.

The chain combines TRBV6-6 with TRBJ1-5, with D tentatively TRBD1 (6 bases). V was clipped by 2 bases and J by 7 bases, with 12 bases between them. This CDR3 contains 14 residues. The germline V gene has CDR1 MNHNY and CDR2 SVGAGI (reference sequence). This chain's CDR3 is CASSYVAGEQPQHF. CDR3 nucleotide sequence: TGTGCCAGCAGTTACGTTGCAGGGGAGCAGCCCCAGCATTTT.

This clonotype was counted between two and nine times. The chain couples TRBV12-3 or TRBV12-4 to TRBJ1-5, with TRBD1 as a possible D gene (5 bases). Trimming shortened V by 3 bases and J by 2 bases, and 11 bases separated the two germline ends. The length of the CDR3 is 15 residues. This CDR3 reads CASSLMPGGNQPQHF. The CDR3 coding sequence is TGTGCCAGCAGTTTGATGCCGGGGGGCAATCAGCCCCAGCATTTT.

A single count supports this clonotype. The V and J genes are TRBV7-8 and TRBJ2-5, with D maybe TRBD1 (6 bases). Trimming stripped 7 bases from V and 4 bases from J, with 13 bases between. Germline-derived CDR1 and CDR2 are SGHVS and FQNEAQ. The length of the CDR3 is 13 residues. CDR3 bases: TGTGCCAGCACCAAACCCAGGGGAGAGACCCAGTACTTC. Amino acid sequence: CASTKPRGETQYF.

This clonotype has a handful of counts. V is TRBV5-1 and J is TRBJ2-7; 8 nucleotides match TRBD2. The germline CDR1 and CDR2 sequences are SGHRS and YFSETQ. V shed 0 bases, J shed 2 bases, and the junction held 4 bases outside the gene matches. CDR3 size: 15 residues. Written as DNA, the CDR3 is TGCGCCAGCAGCTTGGCCAATAGCGGGGCCTACGAGCAGTACTTC. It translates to CASSLANSGAYEQYF.

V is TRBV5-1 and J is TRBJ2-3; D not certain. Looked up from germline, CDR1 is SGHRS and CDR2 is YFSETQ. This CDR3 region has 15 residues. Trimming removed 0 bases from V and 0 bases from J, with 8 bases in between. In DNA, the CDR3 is TGCGCCAGCAGCTTGGCCCAAACAAGCACAGATACGCAGTATTTT. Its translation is CASSLAQTSTDTQYF.

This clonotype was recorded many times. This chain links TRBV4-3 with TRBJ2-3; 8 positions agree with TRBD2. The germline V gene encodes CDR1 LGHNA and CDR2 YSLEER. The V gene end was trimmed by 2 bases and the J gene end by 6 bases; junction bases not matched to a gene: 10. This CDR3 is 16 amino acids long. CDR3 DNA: TGCGCCAGCAGCCAATCCCTTCCGGCTAGCGGGGATACGCAGTATTTT. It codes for CASSQSLPASGDTQYF.

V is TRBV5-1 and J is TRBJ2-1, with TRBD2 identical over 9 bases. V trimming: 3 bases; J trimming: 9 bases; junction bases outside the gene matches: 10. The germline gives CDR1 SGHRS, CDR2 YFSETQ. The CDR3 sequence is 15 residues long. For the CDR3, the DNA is TGCGCCAGCAGCTCGGGTGGCGGGGGGGCCCGTGAGCAGTTCTTC. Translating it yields CASSSGGGGAREQFF.

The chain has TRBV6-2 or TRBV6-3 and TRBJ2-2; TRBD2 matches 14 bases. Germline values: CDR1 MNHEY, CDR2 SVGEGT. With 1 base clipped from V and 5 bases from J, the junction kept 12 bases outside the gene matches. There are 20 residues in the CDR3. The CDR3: CASSYWGLAGVQGRTGELFF. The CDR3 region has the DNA TGTGCCAGCAGTTACTGGGGACTAGCGGGGGTTCAAGGACGTACCGGGGAGCTGTTTTTT.

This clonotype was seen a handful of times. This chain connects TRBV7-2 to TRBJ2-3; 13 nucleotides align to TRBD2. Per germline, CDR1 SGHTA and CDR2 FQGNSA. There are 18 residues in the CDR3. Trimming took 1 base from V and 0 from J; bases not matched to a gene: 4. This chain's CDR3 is CASSLVLAGGSSTDTQYF. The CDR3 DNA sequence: TGTGCCAGCAGCTTAGTACTAGCGGGGGGGTCTAGCACAGATACGCAGTATTTT.

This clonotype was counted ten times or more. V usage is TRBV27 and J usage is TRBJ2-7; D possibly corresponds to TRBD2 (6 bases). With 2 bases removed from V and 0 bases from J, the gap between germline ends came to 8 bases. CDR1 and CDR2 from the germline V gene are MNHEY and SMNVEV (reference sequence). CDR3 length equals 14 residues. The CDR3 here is CASSLGGFSYEQYF. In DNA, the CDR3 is TGTGCCAGCAGTTTAGGAGGGTTCTCCTACGAGCAGTACTTC.

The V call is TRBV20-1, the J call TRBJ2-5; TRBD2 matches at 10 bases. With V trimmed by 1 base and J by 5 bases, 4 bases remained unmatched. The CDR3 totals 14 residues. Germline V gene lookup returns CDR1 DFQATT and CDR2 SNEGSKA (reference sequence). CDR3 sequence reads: CSARVAGGLETQYF. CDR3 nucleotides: TGCAGTGCTAGAGTAGCGGGGGGCCTTGAGACCCAGTACTTC.

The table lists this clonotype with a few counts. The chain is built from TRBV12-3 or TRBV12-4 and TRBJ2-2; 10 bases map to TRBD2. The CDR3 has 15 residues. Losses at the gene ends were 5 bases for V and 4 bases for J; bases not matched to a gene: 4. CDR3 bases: TGTGCCAGCAGTCAGCGGGGGGGCGGCACCGGGGAGCTGTTTTTT. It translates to CASSQRGGGTGELFF.

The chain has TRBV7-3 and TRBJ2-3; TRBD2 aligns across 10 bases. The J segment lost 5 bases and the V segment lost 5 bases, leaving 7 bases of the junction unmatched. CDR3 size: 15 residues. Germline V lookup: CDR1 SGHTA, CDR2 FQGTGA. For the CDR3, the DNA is TGTGCCAGCAGCCGAGCGGGGGGGACAGGAGATACGCAGTATTTT. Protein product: CASSRAGGTGDTQYF. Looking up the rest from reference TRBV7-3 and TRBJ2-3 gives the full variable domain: GAGVSQTPSNKVTEKGKYVELRCDPISGHTALYWYRQSLGQGPEFLIYFQGTGAADDSGLPNDRFFAVRPEGSVSTLKIQRTERGDSAVYLCASSRAGGTGDTQYFGPGTRLTVL.

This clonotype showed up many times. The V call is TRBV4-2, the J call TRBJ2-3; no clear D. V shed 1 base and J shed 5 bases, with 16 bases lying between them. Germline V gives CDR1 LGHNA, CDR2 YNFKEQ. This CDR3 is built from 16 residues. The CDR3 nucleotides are TGTGCCAGCAGCCAAGGATTCTCCGGTTATGAAGATACGCAGTATTTT. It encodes CASSQGFSGYEDTQYF.

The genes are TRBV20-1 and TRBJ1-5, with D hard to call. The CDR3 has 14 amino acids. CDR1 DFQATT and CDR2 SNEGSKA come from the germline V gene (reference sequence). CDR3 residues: CSAPRVDPNQPQHF. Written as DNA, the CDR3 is TGCAGCGCCCCAAGGGTGGACCCTAATCAGCCCCAGCATTTT.

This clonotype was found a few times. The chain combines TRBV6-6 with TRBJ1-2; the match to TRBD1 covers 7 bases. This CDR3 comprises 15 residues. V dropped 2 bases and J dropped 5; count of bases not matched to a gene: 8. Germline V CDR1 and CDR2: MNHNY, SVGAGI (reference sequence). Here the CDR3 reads CASSYTDRNPYGYTF. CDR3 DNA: TGTGCCAGCAGTTACACGGACAGGAACCCGTATGGCTACACCTTC.

In DNA form, the CDR3 reads TGTGCCAGCAGGCTGGCAGGGAAAGAGACCCAGTACTTC. Amino acid sequence: CASRLAGKETQYF. This chain uses TRBV5-8 with TRBJ2-5; tentatively, D is TRBD1 (5 bases). Germline CDR1 is SGHTS and CDR2 is YDEGEE. V was pared by 5 bases and J by 3 bases, with 11 bases between. The CDR3 runs to 13 residues.

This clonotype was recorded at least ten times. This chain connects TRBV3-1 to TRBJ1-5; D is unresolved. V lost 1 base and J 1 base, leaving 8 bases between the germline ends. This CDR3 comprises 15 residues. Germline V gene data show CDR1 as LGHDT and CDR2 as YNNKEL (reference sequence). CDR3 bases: TGTGCCAGCAGCCAAGGCGTTGAGAGCAATCAGCCCCAGCATTTT. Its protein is CASSQGVESNQPQHF.

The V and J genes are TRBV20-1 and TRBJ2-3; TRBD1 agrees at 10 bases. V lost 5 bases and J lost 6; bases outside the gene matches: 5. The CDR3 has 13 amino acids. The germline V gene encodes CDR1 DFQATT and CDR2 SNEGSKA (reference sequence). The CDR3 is CSAARDRGDTQYF. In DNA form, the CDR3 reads TGCAGTGCTGCCCGGGACAGGGGCGATACGCAGTATTTT.

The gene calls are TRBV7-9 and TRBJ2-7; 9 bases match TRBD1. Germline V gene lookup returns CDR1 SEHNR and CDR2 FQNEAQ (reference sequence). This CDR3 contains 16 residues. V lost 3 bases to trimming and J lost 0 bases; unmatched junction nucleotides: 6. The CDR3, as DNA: TGTGCCAGCAGCTTGGGGGGGACAGGGAGCTCCTACGAGCAGTACGTC. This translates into CASSLGGTGSSYEQYV.

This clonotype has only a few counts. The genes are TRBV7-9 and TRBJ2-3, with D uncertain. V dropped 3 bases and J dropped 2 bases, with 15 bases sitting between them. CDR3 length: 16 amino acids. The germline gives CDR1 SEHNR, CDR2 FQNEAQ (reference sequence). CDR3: CASSFGFFTVTDTQYF. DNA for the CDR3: TGTGCCAGCAGCTTTGGGTTTTTTACAGTCACAGATACGCAGTATTTT. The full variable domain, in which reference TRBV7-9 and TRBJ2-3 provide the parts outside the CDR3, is DTGVSQNPRHKITKRGQNVTFRCDPISEHNRLYWYRQTLGQGPEFLTYFQNEAQLEKSRLLSDRFSAERPKGSFSTLEIQRTEQGDSAMYLCASSFGFFTVTDTQYFGPGTRLTVL.

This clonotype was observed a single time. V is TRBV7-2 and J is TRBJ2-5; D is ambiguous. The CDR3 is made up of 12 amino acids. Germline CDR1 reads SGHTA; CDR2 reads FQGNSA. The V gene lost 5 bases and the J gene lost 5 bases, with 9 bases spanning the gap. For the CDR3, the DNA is TGTGCCAGCAGCCAACCGTTTGAGACCCAGTACTTC. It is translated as CASSQPFETQYF.